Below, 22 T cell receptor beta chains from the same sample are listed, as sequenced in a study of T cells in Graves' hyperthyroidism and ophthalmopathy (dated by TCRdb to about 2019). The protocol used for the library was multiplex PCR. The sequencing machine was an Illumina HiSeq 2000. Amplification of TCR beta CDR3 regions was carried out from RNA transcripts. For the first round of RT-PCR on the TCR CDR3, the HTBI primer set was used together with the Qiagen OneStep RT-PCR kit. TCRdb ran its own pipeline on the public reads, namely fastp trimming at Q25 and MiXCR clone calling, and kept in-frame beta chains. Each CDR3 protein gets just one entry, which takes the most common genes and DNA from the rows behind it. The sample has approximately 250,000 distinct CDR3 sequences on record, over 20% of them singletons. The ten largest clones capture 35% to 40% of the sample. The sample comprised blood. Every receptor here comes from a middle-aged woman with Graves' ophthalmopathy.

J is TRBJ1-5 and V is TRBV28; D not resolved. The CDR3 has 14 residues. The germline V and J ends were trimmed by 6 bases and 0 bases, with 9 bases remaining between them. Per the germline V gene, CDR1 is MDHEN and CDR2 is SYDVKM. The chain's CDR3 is CASRIPLSNQPQHF. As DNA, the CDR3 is TGTGCCAGCAGGATTCCACTTAGCAATCAGCCCCAGCATTTT. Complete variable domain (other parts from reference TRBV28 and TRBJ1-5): DVKVTQSSRYLVKRTGEKVFLECVQDMDHENMFWYRQDPGLGLRLIYFSYDVKMKEKGDIPEGYSVSREKKERFSLILESASTNQTSMYLCASRIPLSNQPQHFGDGTRLSIL.

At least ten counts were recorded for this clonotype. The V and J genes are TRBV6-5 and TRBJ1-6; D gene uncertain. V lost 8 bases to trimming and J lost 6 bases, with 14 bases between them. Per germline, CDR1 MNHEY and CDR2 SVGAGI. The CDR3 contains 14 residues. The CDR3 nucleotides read TGTGCCAGCGGTAACCGGGCCGTTAATTCACCCCTCCACTTT. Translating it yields CASGNRAVNSPLHF.

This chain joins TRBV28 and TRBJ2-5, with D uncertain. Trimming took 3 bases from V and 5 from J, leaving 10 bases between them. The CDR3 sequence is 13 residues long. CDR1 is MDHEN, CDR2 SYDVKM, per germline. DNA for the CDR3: TGTGCCAGCAGTTTTCCGGGTAGGGAGACCCAGTACTTC. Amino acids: CASSFPGRETQYF.

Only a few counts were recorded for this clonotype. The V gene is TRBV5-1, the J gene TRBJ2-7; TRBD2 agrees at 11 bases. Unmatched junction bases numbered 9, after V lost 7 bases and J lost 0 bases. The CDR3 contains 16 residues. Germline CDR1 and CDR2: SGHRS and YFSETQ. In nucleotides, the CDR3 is TGCGCCAGCGCCTTAGCGGGAGGGCCCTCCTCCTACGAGCAGTACTTC. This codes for CASALAGGPSSYEQYF.

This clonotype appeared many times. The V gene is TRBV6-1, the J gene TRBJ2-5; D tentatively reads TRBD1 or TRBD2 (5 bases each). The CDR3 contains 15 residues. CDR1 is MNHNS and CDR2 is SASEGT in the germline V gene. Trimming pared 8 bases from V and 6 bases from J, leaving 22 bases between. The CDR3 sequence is CASGNPGTPQQTQYF. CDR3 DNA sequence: TGTGCCAGCGGAAACCCCGGGACCCCACAGCAGACCCAGTACTTC.

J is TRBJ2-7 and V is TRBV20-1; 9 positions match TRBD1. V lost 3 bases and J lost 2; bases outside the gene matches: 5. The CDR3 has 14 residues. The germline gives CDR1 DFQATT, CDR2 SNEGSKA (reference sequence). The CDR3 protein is CSASGQGRTYEQYF. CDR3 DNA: TGCAGTGCTAGCGGACAGGGGCGCACCTACGAGCAGTACTTC.

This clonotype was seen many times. CDR3 DNA: TGCGCCAGCAGTTCAACCGGGCCCCAATCTGGAGCTTTCTTT. It translates to CASSSTGPQSGAFF. V usage is TRBV5-1 and J usage is TRBJ1-1; D call uncertain. The V end was cut by 5 bases, the J end by 10 bases, with 21 bases between. CDR1 is SGHRS, CDR2 YFSETQ, per germline. This CDR3 is built from 14 residues. The complete variable domain, with remaining parts taken from reference TRBV5-1 and TRBJ1-1, reads KAGVTQTPRYLIKTRGQQVTLSCSPISGHRSVSWYQQTPGQGLQFLFEYFSETQRNKGNFPGRFSGRQFSNSRSEMNVSTLELGDSALYLCASSSTGPQSGAFFGQGTRLTVV.

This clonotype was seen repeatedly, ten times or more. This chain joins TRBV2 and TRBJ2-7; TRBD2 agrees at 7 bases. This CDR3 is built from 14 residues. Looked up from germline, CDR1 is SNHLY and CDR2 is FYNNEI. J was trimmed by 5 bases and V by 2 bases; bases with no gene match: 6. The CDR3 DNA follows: TGTGCCAGCAGTGAACGGCGGGAGAGTAACGAGCAGTACTTC. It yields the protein CASSERRESNEQYF. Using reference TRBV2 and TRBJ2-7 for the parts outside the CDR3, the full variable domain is EPEVTQTPSHQVTQMGQEVILRCVPISNHLYFYWYRQILGQKVEFLVSFYNNEISEKSEIFDDQFSVERPDGSNFTLKIRSTKLEDSAMYFCASSERRESNEQYFGPGTRLTVT.

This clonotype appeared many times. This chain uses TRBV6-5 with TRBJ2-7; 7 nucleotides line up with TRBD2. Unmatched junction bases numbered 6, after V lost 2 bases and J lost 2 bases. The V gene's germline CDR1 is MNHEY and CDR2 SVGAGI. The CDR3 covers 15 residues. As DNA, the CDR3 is TGTGCCAGCAGTTACGCGGGACTAACAACCTACGAGCAGTACTTC. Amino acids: CASSYAGLTTYEQYF.

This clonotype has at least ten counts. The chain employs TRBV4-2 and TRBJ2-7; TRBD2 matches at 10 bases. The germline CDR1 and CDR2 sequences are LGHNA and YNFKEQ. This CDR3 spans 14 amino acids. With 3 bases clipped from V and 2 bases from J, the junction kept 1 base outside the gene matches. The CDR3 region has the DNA TGTGCCAGCAGCCACCTAGCGGGAGCCTACGAGCAGTACTTC. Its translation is CASSHLAGAYEQYF.

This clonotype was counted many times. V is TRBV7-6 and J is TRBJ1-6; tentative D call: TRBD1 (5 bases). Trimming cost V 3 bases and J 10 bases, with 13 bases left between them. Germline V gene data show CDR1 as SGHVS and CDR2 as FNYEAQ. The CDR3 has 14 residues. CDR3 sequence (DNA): TGTGCCAGCAGCTTTATTCAGACAGAATCACCCCTCCACTTT. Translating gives CASSFIQTESPLHF.

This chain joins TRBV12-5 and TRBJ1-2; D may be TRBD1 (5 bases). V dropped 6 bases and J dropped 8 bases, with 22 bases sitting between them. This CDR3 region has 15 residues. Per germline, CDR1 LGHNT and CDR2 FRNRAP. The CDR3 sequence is CASGVGQYNSQGYTF. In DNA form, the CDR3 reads TGTGCTAGTGGAGTAGGACAATATAACTCCCAAGGCTACACCTTC.

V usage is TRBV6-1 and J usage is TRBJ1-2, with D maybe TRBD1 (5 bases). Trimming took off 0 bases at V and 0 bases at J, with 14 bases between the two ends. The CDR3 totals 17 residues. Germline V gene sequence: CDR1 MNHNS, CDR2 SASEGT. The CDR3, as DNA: TGTGCCAGCAGTGAAGCGCTTTCAGGGAGTCCTAACTATGGCTACACCTTC. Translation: CASSEALSGSPNYGYTF.

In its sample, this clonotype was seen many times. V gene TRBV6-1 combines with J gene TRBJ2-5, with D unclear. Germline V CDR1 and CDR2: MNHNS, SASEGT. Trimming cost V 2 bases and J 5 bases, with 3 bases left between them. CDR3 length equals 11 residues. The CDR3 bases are TGTGCCAGCAGTGAAAGCGAGACCCAGTACTTC. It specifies CASSESETQYF.

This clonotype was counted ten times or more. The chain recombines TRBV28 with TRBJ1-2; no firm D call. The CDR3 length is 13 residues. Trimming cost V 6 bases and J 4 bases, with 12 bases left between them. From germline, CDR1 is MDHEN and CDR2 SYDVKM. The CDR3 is CASSSRWTYGYTF. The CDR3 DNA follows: TGTGCCAGCAGCTCTCGCTGGACCTATGGCTACACCTTC.

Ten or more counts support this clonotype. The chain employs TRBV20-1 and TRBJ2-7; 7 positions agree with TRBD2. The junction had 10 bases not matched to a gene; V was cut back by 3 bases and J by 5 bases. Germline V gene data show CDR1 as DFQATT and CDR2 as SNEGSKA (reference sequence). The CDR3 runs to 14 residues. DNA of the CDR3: TGCAGTGCTAGTGGGGGGAGGGCCTCGAACGAGCAGTACTTC. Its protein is CSASGGRASNEQYF.

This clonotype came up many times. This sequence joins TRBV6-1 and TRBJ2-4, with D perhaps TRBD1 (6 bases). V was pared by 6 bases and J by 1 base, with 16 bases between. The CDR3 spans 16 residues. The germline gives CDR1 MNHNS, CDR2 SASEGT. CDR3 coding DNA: TGTGCCAGCAGGCCCGCAGGGGCTCCTGCCAAAAACATTCAGTACTTC. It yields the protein CASRPAGAPAKNIQYF.

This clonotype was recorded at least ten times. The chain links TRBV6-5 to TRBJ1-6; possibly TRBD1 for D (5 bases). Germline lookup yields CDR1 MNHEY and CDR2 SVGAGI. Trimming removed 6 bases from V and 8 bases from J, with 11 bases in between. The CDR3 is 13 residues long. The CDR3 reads CASSTGGHSPLHF. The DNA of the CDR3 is TGTGCCAGCAGCACCGGGGGACATTCACCCCTCCACTTT.

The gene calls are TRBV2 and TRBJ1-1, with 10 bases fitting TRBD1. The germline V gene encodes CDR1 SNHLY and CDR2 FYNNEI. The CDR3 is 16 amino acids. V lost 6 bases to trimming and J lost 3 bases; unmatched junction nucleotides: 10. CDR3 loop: CASRGQGGVRDTEAFF. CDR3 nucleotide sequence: TGTGCCAGCAGAGGACAGGGGGGAGTAAGGGACACTGAAGCTTTCTTT.

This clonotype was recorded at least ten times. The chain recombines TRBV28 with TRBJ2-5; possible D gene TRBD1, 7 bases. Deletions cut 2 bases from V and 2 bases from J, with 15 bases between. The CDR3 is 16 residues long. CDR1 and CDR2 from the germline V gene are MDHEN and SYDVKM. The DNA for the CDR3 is TGTGCCAGCAGTTTAATAACAGGGGAGGAACAAGAGACCCAGTACTTC. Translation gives CASSLITGEEQETQYF.

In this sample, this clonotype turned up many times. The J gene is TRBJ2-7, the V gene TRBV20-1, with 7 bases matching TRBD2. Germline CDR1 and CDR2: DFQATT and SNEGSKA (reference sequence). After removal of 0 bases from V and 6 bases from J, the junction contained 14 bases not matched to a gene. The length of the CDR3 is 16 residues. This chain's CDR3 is CSARDLYGTNVFEQYF. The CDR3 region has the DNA TGCAGTGCTAGAGATCTCTATGGGACTAATGTCTTCGAGCAGTACTTC.

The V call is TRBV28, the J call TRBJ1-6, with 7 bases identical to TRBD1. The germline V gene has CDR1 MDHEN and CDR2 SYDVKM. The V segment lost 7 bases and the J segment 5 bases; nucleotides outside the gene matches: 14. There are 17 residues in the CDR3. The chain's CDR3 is CASNSLTRDRNNSPLHF. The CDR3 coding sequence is TGTGCCAGCAACTCTCTTACCCGGGACAGAAATAATTCACCCCTCCACTTT.